Following are 25 T cell receptor beta chains from one sample sequenced in a study of long-term antiretroviral therapy in people with HIV. At survey level, the immunoSEQ assay was run in its v3.0 version. Using immunoSEQ multiplex PCR, the repertoire was profiled, and TCRdb retains in-frame clones only, with some absent. The sample shows 35,000 to 45,000 clones, 75% to 85% of them seen only once. This sample comprised unsorted PBMCs, obtained 3.4 years after starting antiretroviral therapy. These receptors all come from a man aged 25 to 45 with HIV.

The chain recombines TRBV7-9 with TRBJ2-1; no definite D call. The CDR3 totals 13 residues. CDR1 and CDR2 from the germline V gene are SEHNR and FQNEAQ (reference sequence). Trimming removed 1 base at V and 8 bases at J, with 9 bases between. The CDR3 here is CASSLELHDEQFF. The CDR3 DNA reads TGTGCCAGCAGCTTAGAGTTACACGATGAGCAGTTCTTC. The whole variable domain, filled in from reference TRBV7-9 and TRBJ2-1, reads DTGVSQNPRHKITKRGQNVTFRCDPISEHNRLYWYRQTLGQGPEFLTYFQNEAQLEKSRLLSDRFSAERPKGSFSTLEIQRTEQGDSAMYLCASSLELHDEQFFGPGTRLTVL.

This chain connects TRBV15 to TRBJ2-6, with no clear D. The CDR3 is made up of 14 amino acids. Germline lookup yields CDR1 LNHNV and CDR2 YYDKDF (reference sequence). V was shortened by 5 bases and J by 1 base, with 6 bases between the two germline ends. The CDR3 here is CATSSLSGANVLTF. As DNA, the CDR3 is TGTGCCACCAGCTCGTTATCTGGGGCCAACGTCCTGACTTTC.

This chain connects TRBV19 to TRBJ2-7; perhaps TRBD1 as D (5 bases). The CDR3 contains 14 residues. The germline V gene has CDR1 LNHDA and CDR2 SQIVND (reference sequence). Trimming took 3 bases from V and 1 from J, leaving 10 bases between them. CDR3 loop: CASSISRASYEQYF. The CDR3 region has the DNA TGTGCCAGTAGTATCAGCAGGGCATCCTACGAGCAGTACTTC.

This clone was seen a few times. This chain links TRBV5-6 with TRBJ1-5, with D tentatively TRBD1 (6 bases). This CDR3 is built from 14 residues. Per the germline V gene, CDR1 is SGHDT and CDR2 is YYEEEE. V was shortened by 3 bases and J by 4 bases, with 11 bases between the two germline ends. The CDR3 is CASSSGVGNQPQHF. The CDR3 nucleotides are TGTGCCAGCAGCTCAGGGGTTGGTAATCAGCCCCAGCATTTT.

The chain is built from TRBV2 and TRBJ1-4, with D tentatively TRBD1 (6 bases). Germline-derived CDR1 and CDR2 are SNHLY and FYNNEI. V lost 3 bases, J lost 0 bases, and 11 bases lay in between. This CDR3 is built from 16 residues. CDR3: CASSEITGTTNEKLFF. The CDR3 region has the DNA TGTGCCAGCAGTGAGATCACAGGGACAACTAATGAAAAACTGTTTTTT.

This chain joins TRBV2 and TRBJ2-7; possible D gene TRBD1, 5 bases. The CDR3 is 17 amino acids. Between the trimmed V and J ends, which lost 3 bases and 0 bases, there was a span of 18 bases. Looked up from germline, CDR1 is SNHLY and CDR2 is FYNNEI. CDR3 protein: CASSDGASLHNSYEQYF. The CDR3 coding sequence is TGTGCCAGCAGTGATGGGGCAAGTCTCCATAACTCCTACGAGCAGTACTTC.

The rearrangement links TRBV6-5 to TRBJ1-1; D gene unclear. Per the germline V gene, CDR1 is MNHEY and CDR2 is SVGAGI. This CDR3 is built from 13 residues. V lost 6 bases and J lost 1, with 9 bases in between. The CDR3 is CASRRNRNTEAFF. In nucleotides, the CDR3 is TGTGCCAGCAGGAGGAACAGGAACACTGAAGCTTTCTTT.

V usage is TRBV7-8 and J usage is TRBJ2-7; 9 bases line up with TRBD2. The CDR3 totals 14 residues. CDR1 and CDR2 from the germline V gene are SGHVS and FQNEAQ. V gave up 3 bases and J gave up 2 bases; unmatched junction bases: 2. The CDR3 region is CASSFSGRPYEQYF. CDR3 coding DNA: TGTGCCAGCAGCTTTAGCGGGAGACCCTACGAGCAGTACTTC.

The chain has TRBV7-2 and TRBJ2-5; 8 positions agree with TRBD1. This CDR3 is built from 15 residues. V lost 2 bases to trimming and J lost 6 bases; unmatched junction nucleotides: 8. CDR1 is SGHTA, CDR2 FQGNSA, per germline. CDR3 in DNA: TGTGCCAGCAGCTTACTGGCAGGGGGCTTAAAGACCCAGTACTTC. Translated, it gives CASSLLAGGLKTQYF.

The rearrangement uses TRBV29-1 and TRBJ1-2, with TRBD1 as a possible D gene (5 bases). Trimming pared 4 bases from V and 7 bases from J, leaving 13 bases between. This CDR3 comprises 12 residues. Germline V gives CDR1 SQVTM, CDR2 ANQGSEA. The CDR3 loop is CSVVFGAGGYTF. The CDR3 bases are TGCAGCGTTGTCTTCGGGGCGGGTGGCTACACCTTC.

The chain links TRBV11-2 to TRBJ2-3, with a weak D call TRBD2 (5 bases). The CDR3 totals 12 residues. Germline V gene data show CDR1 as SGHAT and CDR2 as FQNNGV. V was shortened by 5 bases and J by 6 bases, with 9 bases between the two germline ends. CDR3 DNA: TGTGCCAGCAGCCCGGAGGCTGATACGCAGTATTTT. Encoded protein: CASSPEADTQYF.

V gene TRBV13 combines with J gene TRBJ1-2; 10 bases are shared with TRBD1. Unmatched junction bases numbered 12, after V lost 0 bases and J lost 5 bases. The CDR3 is 18 amino acids. Per the germline V gene, CDR1 is PRHDT and CDR2 is FYEKMQ (reference sequence). The CDR3 bases are TGTGCCAGCAGCTTAGGCCCTGGGACAGGGGTAGTGGTGTATGGCTACACCTTC. It translates to CASSLGPGTGVVVYGYTF. Using reference TRBV13 and TRBJ1-2 for the parts outside the CDR3, the full variable domain is AAGVIQSPRHLIKEKRETATLKCYPIPRHDTVYWYQQGPGQDPQFLISFYEKMQSDKGSIPDRFSAQQFSDYHSELNMSSLELGDSALYFCASSLGPGTGVVVYGYTFGSGTRLTVV.

The rearrangement uses TRBV6-1 and TRBJ2-7; 8 nucleotides line up with TRBD2. CDR3 length: 14 residues. V gave up 10 bases and J gave up 2 bases; unmatched junction bases: 10. Per the germline V gene, CDR1 is MNHNS and CDR2 is SASEGT. DNA for the CDR3: TGTGCCATTCGGGGCGGGAGGCCTCCCTACGAGCAGTACTTC. Protein product: CAIRGGRPPYEQYF.

The V gene is TRBV7-2, the J gene TRBJ2-2; no reliable D call. Germline CDR1 SGHTA, CDR2 FQGNSA. The CDR3 has 14 residues. Trimming pared 0 bases from V and 4 bases from J, leaving 6 bases between. CDR3 nucleotides: TGTGCCAGCAGCTTAGCGCACTTCACCGGGGAGCTGTTTTTT. Translation: CASSLAHFTGELFF.

The rearrangement links TRBV5-4 to TRBJ2-3; a possible D gene is TRBD2 (6 bases). The CDR3 sequence is 15 residues long. V was trimmed by 3 bases and J by 3 bases, leaving 14 bases between them. Germline loops: CDR1 SGHNT, CDR2 YYREEE (reference sequence). In DNA form, the CDR3 reads TGTGCCAGCAGCTCCCAGGACGGGGGAACAGATACGCAGTATTTT. It encodes CASSSQDGGTDTQYF. The variable domain in full, with the rest retrieved from reference TRBV5-4 and TRBJ2-3, is ETGVTQSPTHLIKTRGQQVTLRCSSQSGHNTVSWYQQALGQGPQFIFQYYREEENGRGNFPPRFSGLQFPNYSSELNVNALELDDSALYLCASSSQDGGTDTQYFGPGTRLTVL.

This chain joins TRBV30 and TRBJ2-3; TRBD2 matches 8 bases. The germline CDR1 and CDR2 sequences are GTSNPN and SVGIG (reference sequence). The CDR3 loop spans 15 amino acids. Trimming cost V 0 bases and J 9 bases; bases outside gene matches: 11. The CDR3 sequence: CAWSVPGVSGITQYF. The CDR3 DNA follows: TGTGCCTGGAGTGTACCCGGGGTTAGCGGGATCACGCAGTATTTT.

The J gene is TRBJ1-4, the V gene TRBV4-3; 7 nucleotides line up with TRBD1. Germline V gives CDR1 LGHNA, CDR2 YSLEER. This CDR3 spans 15 amino acids. Trimming took 3 bases from V and 7 from J; bases not matched to a gene: 8. The CDR3 DNA reads as TGCGCCAGCAGCCAGACCGGGACAGACGGTGAAAAACTGTTTTTT. Translated: CASSQTGTDGEKLFF.

The chain carries TRBV11-1 and TRBJ1-1; 8 bases line up with TRBD1. The V and J ends lost 5 bases and 6 bases, in that order; junction bases with no gene match: 5. This CDR3 region has 13 residues. Germline assignment: CDR1 SGHAT and CDR2 FQDESV (reference sequence). DNA for the CDR3: TGTGCCAGCAGCAAGGGACAGGTCGCTGAAGCTTTCTTT. Translation: CASSKGQVAEAFF.

This chain links TRBV27 with TRBJ2-1, with TRBD2 matching over 14 bases. Germline V gives CDR1 MNHEY, CDR2 SMNVEV (reference sequence). V shed 5 bases and J 7 bases; nucleotides not matched to a gene: 4. This CDR3 is built from 15 residues. CDR3 residues: CASSARTSGRNEQFF. The CDR3 nucleotides read TGTGCCAGCAGTGCCCGGACTAGCGGGAGGAATGAGCAGTTCTTC.

The chain links TRBV28 to TRBJ2-7; 7 nucleotides match TRBD1. This CDR3 spans 14 amino acids. Trimming removed 4 bases from V and 7 bases from J; junction bases left unmatched: 10. CDR1 MDHEN and CDR2 SYDVKM come from the germline V gene. The CDR3 protein is CASSYRGWGREQYF. In nucleotides, the CDR3 is TGTGCCAGCAGTTACAGGGGTTGGGGTAGAGAGCAGTACTTC.

This clone was seen only a few times. This chain connects TRBV7-2 to TRBJ1-1; D is unresolved. CDR1 and CDR2 from the germline V gene are SGHTA and FQGNSA. CDR3 length equals 13 residues. Trimming took off 7 bases at V and 0 bases at J, with 9 bases between the two ends. The CDR3 is CASILLLNTEAFF. DNA for the CDR3: TGTGCCAGCATCCTCCTTTTGAACACTGAAGCTTTCTTT.

This sequence joins TRBV11-3 and TRBJ2-1; D is ambiguous. CDR3 length equals 13 residues. Germline assignment: CDR1 SGHNT and CDR2 YENEEA. V was clipped by 3 bases and J by 2 bases, with 5 bases between them. The CDR3 here is CASSLAAYNEQFF. CDR3 in DNA: TGTGCCAGCAGCTTGGCCGCCTACAATGAGCAGTTCTTC.

This sequence joins TRBV4-1 and TRBJ1-3; unclear D gene. The ends were cut back, 4 bases at V and 3 bases at J, with 10 bases in the middle. The CDR3 has 14 amino acids. CDR1 and CDR2 from the germline V gene are MGHRA and YSYEKL. Here the CDR3 DNA reads TGCGCCAGCAGCCGGGCCCTGGATGGAAACACCATATATTTT. It translates to CASSRALDGNTIYF.

V is TRBV2 and J is TRBJ2-3, with TRBD1 identical over 10 bases. The trim removed 4 bases at V and 0 bases at J, leaving 7 bases unmatched. Germline CDR1 is SNHLY and CDR2 is FYNNEI. The CDR3 covers 17 residues. CDR3 in amino acids: CASSVTGGASSTDTQYF. For the CDR3, the DNA is TGTGCCAGCAGTGTGACAGGGGGCGCTTCCAGCACAGATACGCAGTATTTT.

The chain uses TRBV27 and TRBJ2-5; tentative D call: TRBD1 (7 bases). This CDR3 region has 14 residues. V lost 3 bases, J lost 2 bases, and 10 bases lay in between. The V gene's germline CDR1 is MNHEY and CDR2 SMNVEV (reference sequence). The CDR3 bases are TGTGCCAGCAGTTTGCAGGGGGGACAAGAGACCCAGTACTTC. Protein sequence: CASSLQGGQETQYF.